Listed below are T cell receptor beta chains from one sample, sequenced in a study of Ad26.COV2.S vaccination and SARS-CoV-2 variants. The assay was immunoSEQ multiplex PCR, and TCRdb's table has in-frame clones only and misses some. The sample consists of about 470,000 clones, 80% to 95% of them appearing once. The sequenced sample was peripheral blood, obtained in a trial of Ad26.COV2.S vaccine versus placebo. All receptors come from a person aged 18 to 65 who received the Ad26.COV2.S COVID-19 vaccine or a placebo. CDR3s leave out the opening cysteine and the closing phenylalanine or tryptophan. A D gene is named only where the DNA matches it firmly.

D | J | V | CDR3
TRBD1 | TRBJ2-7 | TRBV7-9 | ASSFGGQAYEQY
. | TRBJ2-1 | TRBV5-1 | ASSLMPGEVYNEQF
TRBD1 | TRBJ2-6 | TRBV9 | ASSVSGTGRSGANVLT
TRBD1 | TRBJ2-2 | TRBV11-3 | ASSHRGSTSGELF
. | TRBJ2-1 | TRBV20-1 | SASMGGLYNEQF
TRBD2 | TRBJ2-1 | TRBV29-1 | SVEEGRALANEQF
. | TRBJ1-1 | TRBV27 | ASSSTGNTEAF
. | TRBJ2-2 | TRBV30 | AREKGNTGELF
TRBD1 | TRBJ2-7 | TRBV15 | ATSMSGGDSYEQY
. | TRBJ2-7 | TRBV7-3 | ASTKPGFPYEQY
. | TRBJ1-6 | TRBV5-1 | ASSLEGLYYNSPLH
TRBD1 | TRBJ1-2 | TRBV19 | ASNTRGNYGYT
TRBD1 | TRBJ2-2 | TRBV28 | ASSLTGGFTGELF
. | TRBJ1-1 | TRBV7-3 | ASSLTGRTEAF
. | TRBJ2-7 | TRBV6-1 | ASSEAPGRVEQY
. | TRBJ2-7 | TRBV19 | ASSIGQSSSYEQY
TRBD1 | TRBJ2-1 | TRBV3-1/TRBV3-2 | ASSRTPFRGNDEQF
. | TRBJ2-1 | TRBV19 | ASSISGVGEQF
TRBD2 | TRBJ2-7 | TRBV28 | ASSPRSGGQTYEQY
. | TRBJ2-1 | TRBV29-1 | SVVKGYEQF
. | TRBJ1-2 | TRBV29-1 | SALDPGYT
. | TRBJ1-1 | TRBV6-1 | ASSEYPGEAF
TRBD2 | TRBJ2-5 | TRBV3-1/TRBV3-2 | ASSQERGGRAGETQY
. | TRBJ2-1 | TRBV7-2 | ASSLVGRYNEQF
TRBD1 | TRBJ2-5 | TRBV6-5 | ASSPDRGQETQY
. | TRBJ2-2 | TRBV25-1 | ASSPASGELF
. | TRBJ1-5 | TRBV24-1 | ATSSLGNQPQH
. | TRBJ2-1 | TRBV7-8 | ASSPGGASAYNEQF
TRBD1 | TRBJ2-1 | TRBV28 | ASSPDRPSYNEQF
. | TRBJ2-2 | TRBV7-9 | ASSLGANTGELF
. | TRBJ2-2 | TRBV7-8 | ASKSWGPMNTGELF
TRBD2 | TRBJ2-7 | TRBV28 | ASSQSGRAYGEQY
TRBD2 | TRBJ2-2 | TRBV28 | ASSLSTPGRAAGELF
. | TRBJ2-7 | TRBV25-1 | ASAASYEQY
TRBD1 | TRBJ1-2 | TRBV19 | ASGGQLYGYT
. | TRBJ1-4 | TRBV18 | PRRGLATNEKLF
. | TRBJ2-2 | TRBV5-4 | ASSTRQGGLTGELF
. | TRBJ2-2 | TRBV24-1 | ATSREGTGELF
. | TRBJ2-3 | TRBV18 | ASSPKRDSSTDTQY
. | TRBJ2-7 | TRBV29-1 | SVEEGLAGEQY
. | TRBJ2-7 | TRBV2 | ASSGWPAPTEQY
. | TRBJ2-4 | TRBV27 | ASSNRNIQY